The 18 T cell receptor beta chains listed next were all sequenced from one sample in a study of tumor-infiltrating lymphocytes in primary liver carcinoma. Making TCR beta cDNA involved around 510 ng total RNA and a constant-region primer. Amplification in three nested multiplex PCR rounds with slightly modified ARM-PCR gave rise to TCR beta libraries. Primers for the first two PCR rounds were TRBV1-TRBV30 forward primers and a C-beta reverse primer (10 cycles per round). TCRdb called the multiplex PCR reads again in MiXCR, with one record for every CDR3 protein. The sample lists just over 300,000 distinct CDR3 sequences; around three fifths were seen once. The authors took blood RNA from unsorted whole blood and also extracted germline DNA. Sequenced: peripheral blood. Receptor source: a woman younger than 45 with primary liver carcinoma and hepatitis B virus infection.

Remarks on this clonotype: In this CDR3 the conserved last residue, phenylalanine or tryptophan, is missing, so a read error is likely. CDR3 sequence: CTSSTDLAARGETQYL. The DNA for the CDR3 is TGTACCAGCAGCACAGATCTAGCGGCAAGGGGAGAGACCCAGTACCTC. V and J are TRBV7-8 and TRBJ2-5; 7 nucleotides match TRBD2. Looked up from germline, CDR1 is SGHVS and CDR2 is FQNEAQ. There are 16 residues in the CDR3.

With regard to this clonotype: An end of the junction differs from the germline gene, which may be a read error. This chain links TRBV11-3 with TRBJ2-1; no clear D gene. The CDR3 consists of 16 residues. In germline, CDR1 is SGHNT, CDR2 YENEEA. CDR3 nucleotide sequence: TGTGCCACCAGCCTGTACTCTAGTGGGAACCCGGCTGAGCAGTTCTTC. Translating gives CATSLYSSGNPAEQFF.

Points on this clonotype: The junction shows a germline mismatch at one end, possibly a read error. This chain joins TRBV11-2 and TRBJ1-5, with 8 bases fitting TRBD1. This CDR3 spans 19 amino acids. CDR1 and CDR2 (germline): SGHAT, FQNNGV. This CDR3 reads CASSFGDRPSIYSKQPQHF. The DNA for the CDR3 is TGTGCCAGCAGCTTCGGGGACAGGCCCTCGATTTATAGCAAACAGCCCCAACATTTT.

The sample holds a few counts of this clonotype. The CDR3 DNA reads as TGTGCCAGCAGGCGGGACGGTCAGCCCCAGCATTTT. It yields the protein CASRRDGQPQHF. V is TRBV14 and J is TRBJ1-5, with D maybe TRBD1 (5 bases). V was pared by 6 bases and J by 6 bases, with 9 bases between. The CDR3 has 12 residues. The germline CDR1 and CDR2 sequences are SGHDN and FVKESK.

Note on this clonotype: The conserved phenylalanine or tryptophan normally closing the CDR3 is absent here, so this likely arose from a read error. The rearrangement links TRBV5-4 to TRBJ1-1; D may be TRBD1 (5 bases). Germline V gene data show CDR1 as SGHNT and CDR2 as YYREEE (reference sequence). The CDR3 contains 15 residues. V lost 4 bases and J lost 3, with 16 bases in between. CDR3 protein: CASSPYRFRDTEAFL. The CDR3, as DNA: TGTGCCAGCAGCCCTTACAGGTTTCGAGACACTGAAGCTTTCTTA.

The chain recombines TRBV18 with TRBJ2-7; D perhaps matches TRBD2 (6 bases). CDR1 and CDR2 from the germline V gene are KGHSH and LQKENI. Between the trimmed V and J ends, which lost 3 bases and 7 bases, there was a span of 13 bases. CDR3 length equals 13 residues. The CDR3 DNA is TGTGCCAGCTCACCGAACAGCGGGCGGGAGCAGTACTTC. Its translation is CASSPNSGREQYF.

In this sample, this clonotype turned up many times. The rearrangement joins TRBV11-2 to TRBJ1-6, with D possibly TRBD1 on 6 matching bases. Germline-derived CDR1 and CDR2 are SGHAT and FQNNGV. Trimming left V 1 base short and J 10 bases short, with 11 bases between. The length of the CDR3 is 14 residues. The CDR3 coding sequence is TGTGCCAGCAGCTTAGTAGGGGGATACTCACCCCTCCACTTT. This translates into CASSLVGGYSPLHF.

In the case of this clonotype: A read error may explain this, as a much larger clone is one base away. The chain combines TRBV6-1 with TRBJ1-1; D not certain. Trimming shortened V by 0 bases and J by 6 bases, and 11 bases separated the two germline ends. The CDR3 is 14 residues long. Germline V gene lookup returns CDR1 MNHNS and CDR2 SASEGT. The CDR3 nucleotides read TGTGCCAGCAGTGAAGCGAAGGAATTTTCTGAAGCTTTCTTT. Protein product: CASSEAKEFSEAFF.

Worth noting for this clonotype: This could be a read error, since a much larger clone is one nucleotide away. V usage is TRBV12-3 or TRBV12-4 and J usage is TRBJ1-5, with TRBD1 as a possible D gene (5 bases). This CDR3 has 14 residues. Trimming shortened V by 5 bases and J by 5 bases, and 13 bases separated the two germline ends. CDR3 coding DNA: TGTGCCAGCAGTCATGAAAGGGGCCATCAGCCCCAGCATTTT. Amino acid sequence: CASSHERGHQPQHF.

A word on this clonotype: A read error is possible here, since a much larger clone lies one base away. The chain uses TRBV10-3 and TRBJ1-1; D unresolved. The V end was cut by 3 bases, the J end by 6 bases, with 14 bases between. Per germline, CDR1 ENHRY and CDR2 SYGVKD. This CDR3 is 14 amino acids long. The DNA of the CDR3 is TGTGCCATCAGTGAAGGCATTTCTGCGGCTGAAGCTTTCTTT. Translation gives CAISEGISAAEAFF.

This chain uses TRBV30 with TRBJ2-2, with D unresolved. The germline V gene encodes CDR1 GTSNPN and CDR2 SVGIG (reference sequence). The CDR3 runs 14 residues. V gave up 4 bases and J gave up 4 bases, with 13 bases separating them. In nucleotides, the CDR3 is TGTGCCTGGACCTGGGGTCAATCCACCGGGGAGCTGTTTTTT. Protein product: CAWTWGQSTGELFF.

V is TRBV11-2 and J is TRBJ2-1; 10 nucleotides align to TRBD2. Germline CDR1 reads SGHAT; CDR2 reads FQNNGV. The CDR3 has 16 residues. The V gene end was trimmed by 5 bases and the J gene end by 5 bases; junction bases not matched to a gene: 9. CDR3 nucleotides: TGTGCCAGCAGCCTACCCGTAGCGGGAGGTCACAATGAGCAGTTCTTC. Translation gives CASSLPVAGGHNEQFF.

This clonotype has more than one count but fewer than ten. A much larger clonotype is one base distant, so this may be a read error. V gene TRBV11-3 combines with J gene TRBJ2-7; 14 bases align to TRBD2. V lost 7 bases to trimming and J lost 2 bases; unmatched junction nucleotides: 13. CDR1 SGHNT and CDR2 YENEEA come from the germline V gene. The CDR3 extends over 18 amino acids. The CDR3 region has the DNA TGTGCCAGCACCACGGGGGGACTAGCGGGAGAAAGGCCCTACGAGCAGTACTTC. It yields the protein CASTTGGLAGERPYEQYF.

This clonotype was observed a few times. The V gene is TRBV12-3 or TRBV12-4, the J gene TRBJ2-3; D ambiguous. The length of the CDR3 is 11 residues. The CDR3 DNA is TGTGTCAGTTCCTTCACAGATACGCAGTATTTT. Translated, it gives CVSSFTDTQYF.

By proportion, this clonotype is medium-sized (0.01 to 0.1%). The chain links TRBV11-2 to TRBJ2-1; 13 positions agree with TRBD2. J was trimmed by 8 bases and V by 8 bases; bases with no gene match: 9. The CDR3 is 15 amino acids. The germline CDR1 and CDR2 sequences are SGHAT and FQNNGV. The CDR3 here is CASQRTSGSIDEQFF. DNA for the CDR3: TGTGCCAGCCAACGGACTAGCGGGAGTATCGATGAGCAGTTCTTC.

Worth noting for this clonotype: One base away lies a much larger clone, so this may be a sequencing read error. The CDR3 DNA reads as TGCAGCGTCGAAGGGGACATAGGGTACCTCCGGTACTTC. As protein: CSVEGDIGYLRYF. V is TRBV29-1 and J is TRBJ2-7; weak D call: TRBD1 (6 bases). The CDR3 sequence is 13 residues long. Germline-derived CDR1 and CDR2 are SQVTM and ANQGSEA.

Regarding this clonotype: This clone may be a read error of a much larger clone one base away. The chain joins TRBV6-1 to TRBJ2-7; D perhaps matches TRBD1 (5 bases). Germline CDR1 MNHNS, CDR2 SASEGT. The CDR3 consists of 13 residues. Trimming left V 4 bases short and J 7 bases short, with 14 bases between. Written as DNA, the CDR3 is TGTGCCAGCAGTGGGTCGTTCCACAGGGAGCAGTACTTC. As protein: CASSGSFHREQYF.

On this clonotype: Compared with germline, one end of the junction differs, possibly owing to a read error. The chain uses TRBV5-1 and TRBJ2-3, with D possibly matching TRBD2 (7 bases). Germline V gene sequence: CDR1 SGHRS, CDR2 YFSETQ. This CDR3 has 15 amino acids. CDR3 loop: CASRRAAGAADMQYF. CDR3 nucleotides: TGCGCCAGCAGACGAGCTGCGGGGGCCGCAGATATGCAGTATTTT.